What follows are 5 T cell receptor beta chains derived from one specimen sequenced in a study of T cells in Graves' hyperthyroidism and ophthalmopathy. From RNA transcripts, TCR beta CDR3 regions were amplified. When the TCR CDR3 underwent first-round RT-PCR, the HTBI primer set was used. TCRdb itself ran the multiplex PCR reads through MiXCR, one entry per CDR3 protein. The sample shows about 350,000 distinct CDR3 sequences, approximately 14% of them seen only once. The sequenced sample consisted of blood. The source of these receptors is a woman aged 25 to 39 with Graves' hyperthyroidism.

This clonotype has more than one count but fewer than ten. The V and J genes are TRBV7-2 and TRBJ2-5; unclear D gene. The V gene lost 8 bases and the J gene lost 4 bases, with 11 bases spanning the gap. Germline V gene lookup returns CDR1 SGHTA and CDR2 FQGNSA. The CDR3 has 12 residues. In DNA, the CDR3 is TGTGCCAGCGGCAAGGTGGTAGAGACCCAGTACTTC. Translated: CASGKVVETQYF.

This clonotype was seen ten or more times. This rearrangement joins TRBV14 to TRBJ1-3; D possibly corresponds to TRBD1 (5 bases). The CDR3 totals 18 residues. The germline V gene encodes CDR1 SGHDN and CDR2 FVKESK. V was shortened by 0 bases and J by 0 bases, with 15 bases between the two germline ends. CDR3 sequence reads: CASSQDLSGGTSGNTIYF. The CDR3 nucleotides read TGTGCCAGCAGCCAAGATTTATCGGGGGGGACCTCTGGAAACACCATATATTTT.

The chain has TRBV4-3 and TRBJ2-2; D is unresolved. This CDR3 is 15 amino acids long. Trimming took off 4 bases at V and 4 bases at J, with 13 bases between the two ends. Germline lookup yields CDR1 LGHNA and CDR2 YSLEER. CDR3 sequence reads: CASSPGWDPTGELFF. CDR3 nucleotides: TGCGCCAGCAGCCCTGGCTGGGATCCCACCGGGGAGCTGTTTTTT.

This clonotype has a count of ten or more. The rearrangement joins TRBV7-9 to TRBJ2-5; 7 bases align to TRBD2. The CDR3 extends over 14 amino acids. Looked up from germline, CDR1 is SEHNR and CDR2 is FQNEAQ (reference sequence). The V and J ends lost 3 bases and 5 bases, in that order; junction bases with no gene match: 6. This CDR3 is CASSLARERETQYF. The CDR3 coding sequence is TGTGCCAGCAGCTTGGCGCGGGAGAGGGAGACCCAGTACTTC.

In its sample, this clonotype was seen once. V usage is TRBV10-3 and J usage is TRBJ1-2, with D perhaps TRBD1 (5 bases). V gave up 11 bases and J gave up 2 bases, with 27 bases separating them. Germline-derived CDR1 and CDR2 are ENHRY and SYGVKD. The CDR3 is made up of 17 amino acids. DNA for the CDR3: TGTGCCTCCCGGGAAGGGGTGCTCCCTCGGATCAACTATGGCTACACCTTC. It encodes CASREGVLPRINYGYTF.